This T cell receptor beta chain was identified in a study of Graves' ophthalmopathy and Graves' hyperthyroidism. Turning to the study itself: No treatment had been given when peripheral blood was collected at initial diagnosis.

This CDR3 region has 12 residues. The junction had 4 bases not matched to a gene; V was cut back by 6 bases and J by 2 bases. The germline V gene has CDR1 DFQATT and CDR2 SNEGSKA (reference sequence). Study-level points and caveats: Built on 13 signatures, a model told ophthalmopathy apart from stable hyperthyroidism with roughly 88% sensitivity and approximately 80% specificity. Ophthalmopathy progression prediction by the model yielded a sensitivity of approximately 68% and a specificity of just over 72%.

Hyperthyroidism qualified as stable when ophthalmopathy did not develop within 18 months of follow-up. This clonotype was recorded at least ten times. Antigen: not known. Researchers took RNA transcripts and amplified TCR beta CDR3 regions from them. HTBI primers were used in a first-round RT-PCR, which preceded a second-round multiplex PCR. TCRdb analysed the multiplex PCR reads with MiXCR anew, one entry per CDR3 protein. The table records 400,000 to 450,000 distinct CDR3 sequences, 20% to 25% of them present only once. The V gene is TRBV20-1, the J gene TRBJ2-7; 7 bases agree with TRBD1. This clonotype originated in a woman aged 18 to 35 with stable Graves' hyperthyroidism. The specimen sequenced was peripheral blood. CDR3: CSARDRAYEQYF. For the CDR3, the DNA is TGCAGTGCCAGGGACAGAGCCTACGAGCAGTACTTC.